This record looks at one T cell receptor (beta chain) sequence and its context. Germline CDR1 is SGHTA and CDR2 is FQGNSA. This CDR3 region has 14 residues. V lost 4 bases, J lost 4 bases, and 5 bases stayed unmatched. This sample is drawn from a study of T cell responses to AZD1222 COVID-19 vaccine. Only in-frame clones appear in the TCRdb table, and some are missing; sequencing was by immunoSEQ multiplex PCR. Of 100,000 or so clones listed, approximately 89% are singletons. The TCR comes from an adult in good health. The sequenced sample was peripheral blood, obtained on day 0 of MenACWY control vaccination. V and J are TRBV7-2 and TRBJ2-5; 8 bases align to TRBD2. The CDR3 loop reads CASSSQRGPETQYF. The CDR3 bases are TGTGCCAGCAGCTCCCAGCGGGGGCCAGAGACCCAGTACTTC.